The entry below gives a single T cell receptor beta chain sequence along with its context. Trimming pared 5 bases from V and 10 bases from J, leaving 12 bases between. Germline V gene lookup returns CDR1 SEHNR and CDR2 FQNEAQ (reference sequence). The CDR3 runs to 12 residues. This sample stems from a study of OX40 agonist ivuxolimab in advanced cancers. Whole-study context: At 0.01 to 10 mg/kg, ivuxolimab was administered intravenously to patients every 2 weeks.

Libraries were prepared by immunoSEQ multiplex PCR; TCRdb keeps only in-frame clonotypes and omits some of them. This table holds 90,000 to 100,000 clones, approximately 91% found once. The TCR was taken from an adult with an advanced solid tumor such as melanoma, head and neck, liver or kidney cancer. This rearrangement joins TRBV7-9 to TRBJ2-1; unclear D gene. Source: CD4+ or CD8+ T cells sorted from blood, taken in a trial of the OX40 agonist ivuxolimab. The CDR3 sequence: CASSPIVGEQFF. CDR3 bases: TGTGCCAGCAGCCCCATTGTGGGGGAGCAGTTCTTC.